This T cell receptor (beta chain) derives from a study of cytomegalovirus exposure and HLA in healthy donors. In the PCR, 60 Vbeta and 13 Jbeta primers were used. The method was immunoSEQ multiplex PCR; TCRdb's version includes in-frame clones alone and lacks a portion of them. The sample comprises roughly 120,000 clones, over 65% of which are singletons, and about 5% rests with the top ten. Germline-derived CDR1 and CDR2 are SGHKS and YYEKEE (reference sequence). V shed 4 bases and J shed 8 bases, with 12 bases lying between them. CDR3 length: 12 amino acids. This clone was seen only a few times. The chain has TRBV5-5 and TRBJ1-1; D is unclear. This TCR was sampled from a woman in her 30s in good health and CMV-seropositive. Sequencing input: PBMCs. CDR3 bases: TGTGCCAGCAGCCCAGAGGTTGGGGAAGCTTTCTTT. Residues: CASSPEVGEAFF.